This entry is about one T cell receptor beta chain. What it recognizes is unknown. These data come from a study of T cells in Graves' hyperthyroidism and ophthalmopathy. Regarding the study as a whole: Blood also showed most of the thyroid clonotypes that were expanded above 0.001. Through a model of 13 V-J features, ophthalmopathy was separated from stable hyperthyroidism.

Out of over 7.5 ml of fresh peripheral blood came the PBMCs. Researchers took RNA transcripts and amplified the TCR beta CDR3 regions from them. TCR CDR3 regions were first amplified by RT-PCR with HTBI primers. Via MiXCR, TCRdb re-called the multiplex PCR reads, giving one row per CDR3 protein. The table lists hundreds of thousands of distinct CDR3 sequences, around a fifth of them singletons, with 45% to 55% in the top ten. V dropped 7 bases and J dropped 6; count of bases not matched to a gene: 11. From germline, CDR1 is LNHDA and CDR2 SQIVND (reference sequence). This CDR3 has 14 residues. The receptor was derived from a woman aged 70-85 years with Graves' ophthalmopathy. Material for sequencing was blood. The gene calls are TRBV19 and TRBJ1-1, with 7 bases matching TRBD1. The CDR3 region has the DNA TGTGCCAGTATCCAGACAGGGCGTTTAGCTGAAGCTTTCTTT. Amino acid sequence: CASIQTGRLAEAFF.